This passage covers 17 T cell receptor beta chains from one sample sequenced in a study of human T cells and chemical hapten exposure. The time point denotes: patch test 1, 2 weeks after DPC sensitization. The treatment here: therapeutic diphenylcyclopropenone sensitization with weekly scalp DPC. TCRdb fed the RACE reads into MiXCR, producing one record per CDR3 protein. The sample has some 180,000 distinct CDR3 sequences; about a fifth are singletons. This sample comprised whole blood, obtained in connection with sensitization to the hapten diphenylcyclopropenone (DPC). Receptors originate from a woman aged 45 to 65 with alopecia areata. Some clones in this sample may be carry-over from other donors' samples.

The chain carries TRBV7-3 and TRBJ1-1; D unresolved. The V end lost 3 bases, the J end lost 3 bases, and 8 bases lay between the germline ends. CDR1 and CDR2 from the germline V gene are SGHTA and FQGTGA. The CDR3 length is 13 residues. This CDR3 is CASSFDTDTEAFF. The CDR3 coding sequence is TGTGCCAGCAGCTTCGACACAGACACTGAAGCTTTCTTT.

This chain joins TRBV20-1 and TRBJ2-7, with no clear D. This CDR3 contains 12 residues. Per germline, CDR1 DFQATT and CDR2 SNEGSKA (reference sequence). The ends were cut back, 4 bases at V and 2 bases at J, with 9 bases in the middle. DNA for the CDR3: TGCAGTGCTACCGCTCTAGCCTACGAGCAGTACTTC. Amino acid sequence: CSATALAYEQYF.

CDR3 in DNA: TGCAGCGTTCGGCGGACGGGTGGGTATGAGCAGTTCTTC. This codes for CSVRRTGGYEQFF. This sequence joins TRBV29-1 and TRBJ2-1, with D hard to call. Trimming took 5 bases from V and 8 from J, leaving 16 bases between them. The CDR3 consists of 13 residues. Germline assignment: CDR1 SQVTM and CDR2 ANQGSEA.

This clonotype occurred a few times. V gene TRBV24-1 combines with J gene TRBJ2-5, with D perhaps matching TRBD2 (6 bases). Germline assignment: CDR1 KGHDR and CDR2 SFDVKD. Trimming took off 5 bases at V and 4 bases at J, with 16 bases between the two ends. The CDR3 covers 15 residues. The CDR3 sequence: CATSARGARGETQYF. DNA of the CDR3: TGTGCCACCAGTGCACGCGGGGCCCGGGGAGAGACCCAGTACTTC.

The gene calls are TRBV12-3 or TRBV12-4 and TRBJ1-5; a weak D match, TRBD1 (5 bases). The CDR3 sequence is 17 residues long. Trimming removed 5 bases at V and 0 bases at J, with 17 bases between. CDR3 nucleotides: TGTGCCAGCAGTCTTGGGGGTACTCCCTATAGCAATCAGCCCCAGCATTTT. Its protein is CASSLGGTPYSNQPQHF.

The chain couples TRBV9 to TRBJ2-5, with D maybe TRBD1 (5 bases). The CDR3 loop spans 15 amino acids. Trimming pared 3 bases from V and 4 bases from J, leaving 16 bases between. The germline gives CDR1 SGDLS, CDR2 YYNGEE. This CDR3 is CASSAVREGRETQYF. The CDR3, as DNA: TGTGCCAGCAGCGCGGTCAGGGAAGGGCGAGAGACCCAGTACTTC.

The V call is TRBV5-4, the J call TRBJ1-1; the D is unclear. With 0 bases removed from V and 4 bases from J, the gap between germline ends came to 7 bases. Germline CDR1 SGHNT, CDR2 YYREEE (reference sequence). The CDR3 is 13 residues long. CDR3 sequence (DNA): TGTGCCAGCAGCTTGGACACAGCCACTGAAGCTTTCTTT. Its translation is CASSLDTATEAFF.

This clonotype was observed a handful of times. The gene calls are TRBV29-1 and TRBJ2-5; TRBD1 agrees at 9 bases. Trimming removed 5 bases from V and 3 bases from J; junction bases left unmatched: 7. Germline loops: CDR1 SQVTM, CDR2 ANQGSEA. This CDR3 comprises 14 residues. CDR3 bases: TGCAGCGTTAGTCGGACAGGGGTTGAAGAGACCCAGTACTTC. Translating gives CSVSRTGVEETQYF.

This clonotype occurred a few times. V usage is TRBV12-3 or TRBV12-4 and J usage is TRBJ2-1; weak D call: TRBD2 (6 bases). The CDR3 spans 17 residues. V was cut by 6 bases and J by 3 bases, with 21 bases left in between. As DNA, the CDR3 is TGTGCCAGCAGACCCATTGGGGCTAGCGTCTTCTACAATGAGCAGTTCTTC. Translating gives CASRPIGASVFYNEQFF.

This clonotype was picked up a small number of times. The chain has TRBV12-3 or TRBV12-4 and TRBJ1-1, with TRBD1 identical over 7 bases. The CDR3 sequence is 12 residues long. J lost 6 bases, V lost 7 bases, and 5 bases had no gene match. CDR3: CASNRDSPEAFF. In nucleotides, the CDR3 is TGTGCCAGCAATAGGGACAGCCCTGAAGCTTTCTTT.

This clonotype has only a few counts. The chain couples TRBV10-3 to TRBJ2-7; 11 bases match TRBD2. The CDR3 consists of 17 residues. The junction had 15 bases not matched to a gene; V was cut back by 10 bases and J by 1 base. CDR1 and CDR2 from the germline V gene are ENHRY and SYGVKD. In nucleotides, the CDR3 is TGTGCCACTCTACCTTCTACTAGCGGGAGAATGTCCTACGAGCAGTACTTC. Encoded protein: CATLPSTSGRMSYEQYF.

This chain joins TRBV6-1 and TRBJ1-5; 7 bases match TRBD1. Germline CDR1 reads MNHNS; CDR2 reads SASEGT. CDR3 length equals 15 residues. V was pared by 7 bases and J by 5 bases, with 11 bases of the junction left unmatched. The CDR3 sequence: CASIRTGEAYQPQHF. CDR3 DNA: TGTGCCAGCATTCGGACAGGAGAAGCGTATCAGCCCCAGCATTTT.

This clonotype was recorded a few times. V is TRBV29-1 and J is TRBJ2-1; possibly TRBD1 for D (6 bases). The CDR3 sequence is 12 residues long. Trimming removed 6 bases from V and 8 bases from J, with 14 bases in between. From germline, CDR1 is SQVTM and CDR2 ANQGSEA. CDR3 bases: TGCAGCGTCGAGAGACAGGTCCATGAGCAGTTCTTC. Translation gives CSVERQVHEQFF.

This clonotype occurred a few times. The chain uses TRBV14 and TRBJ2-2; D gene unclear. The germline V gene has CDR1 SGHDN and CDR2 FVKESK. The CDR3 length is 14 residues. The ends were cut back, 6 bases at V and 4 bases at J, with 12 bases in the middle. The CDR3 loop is CASSRTTFTGELFF. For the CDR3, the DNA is TGTGCCAGCAGTAGGACGACATTCACCGGGGAGCTGTTTTTT.

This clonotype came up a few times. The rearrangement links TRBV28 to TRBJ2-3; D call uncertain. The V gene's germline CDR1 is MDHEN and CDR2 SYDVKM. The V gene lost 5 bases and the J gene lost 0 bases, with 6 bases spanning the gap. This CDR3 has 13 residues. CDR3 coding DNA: TGTGCCAGCAGTACGCCGAGCACAGATACGCAGTATTTT. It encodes CASSTPSTDTQYF.

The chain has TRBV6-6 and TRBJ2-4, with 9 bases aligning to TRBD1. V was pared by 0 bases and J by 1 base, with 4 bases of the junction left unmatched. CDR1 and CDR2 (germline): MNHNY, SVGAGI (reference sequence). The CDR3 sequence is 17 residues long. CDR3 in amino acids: CASSYSHRGLAKNIQYF. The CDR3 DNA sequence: TGTGCCAGCAGTTACTCCCACAGGGGGCTGGCCAAAAACATTCAGTACTTC.

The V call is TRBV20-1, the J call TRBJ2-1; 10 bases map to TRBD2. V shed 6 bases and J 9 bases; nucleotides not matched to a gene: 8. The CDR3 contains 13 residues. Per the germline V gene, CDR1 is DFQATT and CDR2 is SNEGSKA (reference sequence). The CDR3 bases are TGCAGTGCCCCCGGTAGCGGGAGGTTTGAGCAGTTCTTC. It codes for CSAPGSGRFEQFF.